One sample yielded the 9 T cell receptor beta chains listed below, sequenced in a study of cytomegalovirus exposure and HLA in healthy donors. 13 Jbeta primers and 60 Vbeta primers were used for the PCR. The table came from immunoSEQ multiplex PCR; TCRdb's copy has only in-frame clones and leaves some out. The sample carries some 180,000 clones, approximately 90% recorded once. The sample taken for sequencing was PBMCs. These receptors all come from a boy aged 2 to 10 in good health and CMV-seronegative.

This chain uses TRBV2 with TRBJ2-5; a possible D gene is TRBD1 (7 bases). The V end lost 8 bases, the J end lost 3 bases, and 22 bases lay between the germline ends. This CDR3 spans 16 amino acids. Germline V gives CDR1 SNHLY, CDR2 FYNNEI. The CDR3 DNA reads TGTGCCAGCGCCTGGACAGGCGGGGCCCTCGAAGAGACCCAGTACTTC. Encoded protein: CASAWTGGALEETQYF. Full variable domain (missing parts from reference TRBV2 and TRBJ2-5): EPEVTQTPSHQVTQMGQEVILRCVPISNHLYFYWYRQILGQKVEFLVSFYNNEISEKSEIFDDQFSVERPDGSNFTLKIRSTKLEDSAMYFCASAWTGGALEETQYFGPGTRLLVL.

This clone occurred once. This chain joins TRBV7-6 and TRBJ2-2; the D gene is possibly TRBD2 (6 bases). CDR1 is SGHVS and CDR2 is FNYEAQ in the germline V gene. The V end was cut by 4 bases, the J end by 7 bases, with 10 bases between. The CDR3 loop spans 13 amino acids. CDR3 sequence (DNA): TGTGCCAGCAGCTCCGGGGGATTCGGGGAGCTGTTTTTT. The encoded protein is CASSSGGFGELFF.

The chain has TRBV19 and TRBJ2-7; unclear D gene. The length of the CDR3 is 11 residues. V lost 7 bases to trimming and J lost 5 bases, with 9 bases between them. In germline, CDR1 is LNHDA, CDR2 SQIVND (reference sequence). For the CDR3, the DNA is TGTGCCAGTACCGCAGGCAACGAGCAGTACTTC. Its protein product is CASTAGNEQYF.

There are a few counts of this clone. The genes are TRBV7-2 and TRBJ1-1; D is unresolved. Germline CDR1 SGHTA, CDR2 FQGNSA. Trimming took 2 bases from V and 1 from J, leaving 8 bases between them. This CDR3 has 14 residues. Here the CDR3 reads CASSLLRENTEAFF. The CDR3 coding sequence is TGTGCCAGCAGCTTATTGCGGGAGAACACTGAAGCTTTCTTT. Looking up the rest from reference TRBV7-2 and TRBJ1-1 gives the full variable domain: GAGVSQSPSNKVTEKGKDVELRCDPISGHTALYWYRQSLGQGLEFLIYFQGNSAPDKSGLPSDRFSAERTGGSVSTLTIQRTQQEDSAVYLCASSLLRENTEAFFGQGTRLTVV.

V usage is TRBV9 and J usage is TRBJ2-6, with no clear D. V lost 2 bases and J lost 4, with 10 bases in between. Germline loops: CDR1 SGDLS, CDR2 YYNGEE. There are 15 residues in the CDR3. The CDR3, as DNA: TGTGCCAGCAGCGTGCTGGCAGGAGGGGCCAACGTCCTGACTTTC. Translation: CASSVLAGGANVLTF. Using reference TRBV9 and TRBJ2-6 for the parts outside the CDR3, the full variable domain is DSGVTQTPKHLITATGQRVTLRCSPRSGDLSVYWYQQSLDQGLQFLIQYYNGEERAKGNILERFSAQQFPDLHSELNLSSLELGDSALYFCASSVLAGGANVLTFGAGSRLTVL.

The chain carries TRBV7-9 and TRBJ2-6; 9 bases are shared with TRBD1. The CDR3 is made up of 18 amino acids. The V and J ends lost 5 bases and 2 bases, in that order; junction bases with no gene match: 10. Germline V gene sequence: CDR1 SEHNR, CDR2 FQNEAQ (reference sequence). CDR3 residues: CASSAPGQGLPGANVLTF. CDR3 DNA sequence: TGTGCCAGCAGCGCTCCGGGACAGGGACTCCCTGGGGCCAACGTCCTGACTTTC. Supplemented by reference TRBV7-9 and TRBJ2-6, the full variable domain reads DTGVSQNPRHKITKRGQNVTFRCDPISEHNRLYWYRQTLGQGPEFLTYFQNEAQLEKSRLLSDRFSAERPKGSFSTLEIQRTEQGDSAMYLCASSAPGQGLPGANVLTFGAGSRLTVL.

This clone showed up just a few times. The J gene is TRBJ1-4, the V gene TRBV30; 7 bases match TRBD1. Trimming cost V 0 bases and J 8 bases; bases outside gene matches: 3. The CDR3 has 13 residues. Germline loops: CDR1 GTSNPN, CDR2 SVGIG (reference sequence). The CDR3 nucleotides are TGTGCCTGGAGTGTACCAGGGGGGGAAAAACTGTTTTTT. This encodes CAWSVPGGEKLFF.

This clone was recorded once. The chain carries TRBV6-1 and TRBJ1-6, with D unresolved. The V gene lost 3 bases and the J gene lost 3 bases, with 18 bases spanning the gap. Germline CDR1 is MNHNS and CDR2 is SASEGT. The CDR3 runs to 18 residues. This CDR3 reads CASSERMGLRGYNSPLHF. DNA of the CDR3: TGTGCCAGCAGTGAGAGGATGGGTCTTAGAGGCTATAATTCACCCCTCCACTTT.

This clone has only a few counts. The V call is TRBV28, the J call TRBJ2-7; D is uncertain. CDR3 length equals 11 residues. Germline V gives CDR1 MDHEN, CDR2 SYDVKM. Here the CDR3 reads CGLDRSYEQYF. Written as DNA, the CDR3 is TGTGGGCTAGACCGTTCCTACGAGCAGTACTTC.